Reported below is one T cell receptor (beta chain). What it binds is unknown. The CDR3 contains 16 residues. Germline V gives CDR1 SGHTA, CDR2 FQGNSA. This entry comes from a study of T cells expressing NK-cell markers. Turning to the study itself: Of eight sequenced donors, seven were HCMV-seropositive and one HCMV-seronegative.

Synthesis of TCR beta cDNA relied on 5'RACE template switching carrying UMIs. Reanalyzing the 5' RACE reads, TCRdb keeps one entry per CDR3 protein, without DNA. The sample holds 550,000 or so distinct CDR3 sequences. Study-wide findings and caveats: Dominant NKG2C+ clonotypes were found to form roughly 1.0-7.5% of CD8+ T cells in six donors.

Sequencing was performed on blood T cells: a sorted CD56 or NKG2C T cell subset, CD4+ or CD8+ T cells, or bulk PBMC T cells (not recorded which). V is TRBV7-2 and J is TRBJ1-2; TCRdb's D gene call, TRBD1, goes unchecked for lack of DNA. This sequence was found in a young man in good health. CDR3 in amino acids: CASMSGTGGLDYGYTF.